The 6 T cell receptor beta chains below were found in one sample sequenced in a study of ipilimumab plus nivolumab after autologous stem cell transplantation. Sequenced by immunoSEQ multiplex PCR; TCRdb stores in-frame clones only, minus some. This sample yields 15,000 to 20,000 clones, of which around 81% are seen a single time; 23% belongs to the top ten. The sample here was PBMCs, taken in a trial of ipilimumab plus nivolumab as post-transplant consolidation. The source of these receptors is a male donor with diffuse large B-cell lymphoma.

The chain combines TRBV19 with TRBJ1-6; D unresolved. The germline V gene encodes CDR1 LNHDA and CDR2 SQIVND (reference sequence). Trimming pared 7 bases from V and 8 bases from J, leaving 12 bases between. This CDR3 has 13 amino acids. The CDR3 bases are TGTGCCAGTACCCCGGGTCCGTATTCACCCCTCCACTTT. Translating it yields CASTPGPYSPLHF.

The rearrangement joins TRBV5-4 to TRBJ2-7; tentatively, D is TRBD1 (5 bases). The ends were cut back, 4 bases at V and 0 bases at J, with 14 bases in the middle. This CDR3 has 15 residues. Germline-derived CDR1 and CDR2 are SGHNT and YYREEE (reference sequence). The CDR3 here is CASSPLRQSSYEQYF. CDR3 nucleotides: TGTGCCAGCAGCCCTCTTAGACAGAGCTCCTACGAGCAGTACTTC.

Here the CDR3 reads CASRGDGVMNTEAFF. The CDR3 nucleotides read TGTGCCAGCCGAGGAGACGGAGTAATGAACACTGAAGCTTTCTTT. The rearrangement links TRBV21-1 to TRBJ1-1. TRBV21-1 is shown as a pseudogene. The CDR3 has 15 residues.

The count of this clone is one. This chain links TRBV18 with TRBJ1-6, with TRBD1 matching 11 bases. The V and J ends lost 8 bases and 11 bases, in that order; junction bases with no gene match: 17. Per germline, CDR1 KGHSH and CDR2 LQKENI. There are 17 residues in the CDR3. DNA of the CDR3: TGTGCCAGCACCGGGGGCCCTGCGGGACAGGGGGGTGCACCCCTCCACTTT. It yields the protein CASTGGPAGQGGAPLHF.

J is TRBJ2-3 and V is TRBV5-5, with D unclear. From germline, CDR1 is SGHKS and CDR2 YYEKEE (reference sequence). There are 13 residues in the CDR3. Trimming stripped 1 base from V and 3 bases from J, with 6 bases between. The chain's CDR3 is CASSLKLTDTQYF. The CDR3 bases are TGTGCCAGCAGCTTGAAACTAACAGATACGCAGTATTTT.

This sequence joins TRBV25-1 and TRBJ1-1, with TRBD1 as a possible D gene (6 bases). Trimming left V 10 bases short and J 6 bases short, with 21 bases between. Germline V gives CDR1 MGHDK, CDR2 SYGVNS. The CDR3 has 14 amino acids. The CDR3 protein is CATRNTGLIAEAFF. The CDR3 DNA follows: TGTGCCACGCGAAACACAGGGCTGATCGCTGAAGCTTTCTTT.